This passage covers 2 T cell receptor beta chains from one sample sequenced in a study of CD8 T cells in ankylosing spondylitis (dated by TCRdb to 2015 to 2018). Their cognate antigens are unknown. Library preparation employed 5' RACE. The data were produced on an Illumina HiSeq 2500. In TCRdb, the public reads were trimmed at Q25 with fastp and aligned with MiXCR, with productive beta chains retained. Rows are combined by CDR3 protein, so each entry shows the most common genes and DNA. This sample is represented by 700,000 to 850,000 distinct CDR3 sequences; about 10% of them were singletons. The ten largest clonotypes hold under 0.6% of the sample. What the authors observed across the whole study: A TCR beta motif made up of several highly homologous amino acid variants appeared to be characteristic of blood from ankylosing spondylitis patients.

Sample: blood, either unsorted or a sorted T cell fraction (not recorded which). The receptors were sampled from a male donor with ankylosing spondylitis.

The V gene is TRBV7-2, the J gene TRBJ2-3; 8 bases match TRBD2. The V segment lost 8 bases and the J segment 3 bases; nucleotides outside the gene matches: 16. This CDR3 region has 17 residues. CDR1 is SGHTA, CDR2 FQGNSA, per germline. As DNA, the CDR3 is TGTGCCAGCGGGGCCCTGACTAGCGCCGAGGGTACAGATACGCAGTATTTT. Translating it yields CASGALTSAEGTDTQYF.

This clonotype has a handful of counts. The chain is built from TRBV7-3 and TRBJ2-2; 10 nucleotides line up with TRBD1. The germline CDR1 and CDR2 sequences are SGHTA and FQGTGA. The CDR3 contains 16 residues. V shed 4 bases and J 5 bases; nucleotides not matched to a gene: 7. CDR3 sequence: CASSSYAGQGTGELFF. The CDR3 coding sequence is TGTGCCAGCAGCTCATACGCGGGACAGGGGACCGGGGAGCTGTTTTTT.